These T cell receptor beta chains were read from a single sample in a study of T cells after yellow fever vaccination. Using its own MiXCR run on the 5' RACE reads, TCRdb lists one record per CDR3 protein. The profile shows 300,000 to 350,000 distinct CDR3 sequences, roughly 8.4% of them singletons. The specimen comprised PBMCs, sampled roughly 47 days after the first yellow fever vaccination. The origin of the receptors is a man younger than 35 who received the YFV17D yellow fever vaccine. Both conserved end residues are part of each CDR3. The D gene is left open where the match is weak. For some rows the clone size is stated as once, few or many, or as a class when expanded; others skip it.

cdr3_length: 13
d_call: -
j_call: TRBJ2-3
v_call: TRBV7-2
clone_size: few
cdr3_aa: CASSLAPAVLQYF
cdr3_nt: TGTGCCAGCAGCTTAGCGCCGGCGGTTTTGCAGTATTTT

cdr3_length: 16
d_call: TRBD2
j_call: TRBJ2-1
v_call: TRBV4-1
clone_size: many
cdr3_aa: CASFFTWTSVGDEQFF
cdr3_nt: TGCGCCAGCTTTTTCACGTGGACTAGCGTCGGGGATGAGCAGTTCTTC

cdr3_length: 13
d_call: -
j_call: TRBJ1-2
v_call: TRBV19
clone_size: -
cdr3_aa: CASRNSTQRGYTF
cdr3_nt: TGTGCCAGTAGAAACTCGACACAGCGAGGCTACACCTTC

cdr3_length: 11
d_call: -
j_call: TRBJ2-7
v_call: TRBV20-1
clone_size: few
cdr3_aa: CSAGVGYEQYF
cdr3_nt: TGCAGTGCCGGCGTGGGGTACGAGCAGTACTTC

cdr3_length: 13
d_call: -
j_call: TRBJ2-3
v_call: TRBV30
clone_size: few
cdr3_aa: CAWSKVIVDTQYF
cdr3_nt: TGTGCCTGGAGTAAGGTGATCGTGGATACGCAGTATTTT

cdr3_length: 16
d_call: TRBD1
j_call: TRBJ1-1
v_call: TRBV5-1
clone_size: few
cdr3_aa: CASSGGQGNLNTEAFF
cdr3_nt: TGCGCCAGCAGCGGGGGACAGGGGAATTTGAACACTGAAGCTTTCTTT

cdr3_length: 15
d_call: -
j_call: TRBJ2-1
v_call: TRBV6-2/TRBV6-3
clone_size: many
cdr3_aa: CASSYSSAGANEQFF
cdr3_nt: TGTGCCAGCAGTTACTCGAGTGCGGGGGCAAATGAGCAGTTCTTC

cdr3_length: 16
d_call: TRBD2
j_call: TRBJ2-3
v_call: TRBV5-4
clone_size: -
cdr3_aa: CASSLSGGAWTDTQYF
cdr3_nt: TGTGCCAGCAGCTTAAGCGGGGGGGCCTGGACAGATACGCAGTATTTT

cdr3_length: 15
d_call: TRBD1
j_call: TRBJ2-1
v_call: TRBV5-1
clone_size: many
cdr3_aa: CASSPGDRANNEQFF
cdr3_nt: TGCGCCAGCAGCCCCGGGGACAGGGCCAACAATGAGCAGTTCTTC

cdr3_length: 15
d_call: -
j_call: TRBJ2-7
v_call: TRBV4-3
clone_size: -
cdr3_aa: CASSQEARGAYEQYF
cdr3_nt: TGCGCCAGCAGCCAAGAGGCCAGGGGGGCCTACGAGCAGTACTTC

cdr3_length: 15
d_call: -
j_call: TRBJ1-2
v_call: TRBV18
clone_size: -
cdr3_aa: CASSPLPGVNYGYTF
cdr3_nt: TGTGCCAGCTCACCTCTCCCGGGAGTTAACTATGGCTACACCTTC

cdr3_length: 16
d_call: TRBD2
j_call: TRBJ2-4
v_call: TRBV20-1
clone_size: few
cdr3_aa: CSASSEGGGTKNIQYF
cdr3_nt: TGCAGTGCTAGTTCGGAGGGCGGGGGAACCAAAAACATTCAGTACTTC

cdr3_length: 17
d_call: -
j_call: TRBJ1-2
v_call: TRBV7-2
clone_size: -
cdr3_aa: CASSFARQVTLNYGYTF
cdr3_nt: TGTGCCAGCAGCTTCGCGCGGCAGGTGACACTTAACTATGGCTACACCTTC

cdr3_length: 16
d_call: -
j_call: TRBJ2-3
v_call: TRBV11-2
clone_size: -
cdr3_aa: CASSSRGGWGTDTQYF
cdr3_nt: TGTGCCAGCAGCTCACGAGGGGGGTGGGGCACAGATACGCAGTATTTT

cdr3_length: 16
d_call: -
j_call: TRBJ2-1
v_call: TRBV11-2
clone_size: few
cdr3_aa: CASSLAGRGAYNEQFF
cdr3_nt: TGTGCCAGCAGCTTAGCGGGGAGAGGCGCGTACAATGAGCAGTTCTTC

cdr3_length: 14
d_call: TRBD2
j_call: TRBJ2-7
v_call: TRBV5-5
clone_size: -
cdr3_aa: CASSRGTRGSEQYF
cdr3_nt: TGTGCCAGCAGCCGCGGGACTAGGGGCAGCGAGCAGTACTTC

cdr3_length: 13
d_call: -
j_call: TRBJ2-5
v_call: TRBV12-3/TRBV12-4
clone_size: few
cdr3_aa: CASSLQFQETQYF
cdr3_nt: TGTGCCAGCAGTTTACAGTTCCAAGAGACCCAGTACTTC

cdr3_length: 14
d_call: TRBD1
j_call: TRBJ2-5
v_call: TRBV13
clone_size: -
cdr3_aa: CASTETTGEETQYF
cdr3_nt: TGTGCCAGCACCGAAACGACAGGGGAAGAGACCCAGTACTTC

cdr3_length: 14
d_call: -
j_call: TRBJ1-1
v_call: TRBV18
clone_size: few
cdr3_aa: CASSRAGLNTEAFF
cdr3_nt: TGTGCCAGCTCACGGGCAGGCTTGAACACTGAAGCTTTCTTT

cdr3_length: 15
d_call: -
j_call: TRBJ1-2
v_call: TRBV4-2
clone_size: few
cdr3_aa: CASSLLGTTADGYTF
cdr3_nt: TGTGCCAGCAGCCTACTTGGGACAACTGCCGATGGCTACACCTTC

cdr3_length: 13
d_call: -
j_call: TRBJ1-1
v_call: TRBV7-2
clone_size: many
cdr3_aa: CASSFGALTEAFF
cdr3_nt: TGTGCCAGCAGCTTTGGAGCGCTAACTGAAGCTTTCTTT

cdr3_length: 14
d_call: -
j_call: TRBJ2-5
v_call: TRBV12-3/TRBV12-4
clone_size: few
cdr3_aa: CASSSGGGGETQYF
cdr3_nt: TGTGCCAGCAGTTCTGGGGGGGGCGGAGAGACCCAGTACTTC

cdr3_length: 13
d_call: -
j_call: TRBJ2-7
v_call: TRBV20-1
clone_size: few
cdr3_aa: CSASGRGRYEQYF
cdr3_nt: TGCAGTGCTAGCGGTCGGGGACGCTACGAGCAGTACTTC

cdr3_length: 10
d_call: -
j_call: TRBJ2-5
v_call: TRBV6-2/TRBV6-3
clone_size: many
cdr3_aa: CASRQETQYF
cdr3_nt: TGTGCCAGCCGCCAAGAGACCCAGTACTTC

cdr3_length: 16
d_call: -
j_call: TRBJ2-7
v_call: TRBV27
clone_size: -
cdr3_aa: CASSSLSGTASYEQYF
cdr3_nt: TGTGCCAGCAGTTCACTCTCCGGGACGGCGTCCTACGAGCAGTACTTC

cdr3_length: 15
d_call: TRBD1
j_call: TRBJ1-6
v_call: TRBV7-9
clone_size: -
cdr3_aa: CASSSADRGLTPLHF
cdr3_nt: TGTGCCAGCAGCTCAGCCGACAGGGGGCTGACACCCCTCCACTTT

cdr3_length: 12
d_call: -
j_call: TRBJ2-3
v_call: TRBV2
clone_size: few
cdr3_aa: CASSLVWDTQYF
cdr3_nt: TGTGCCAGCAGCTTAGTTTGGGATACGCAGTATTTT